This T cell receptor beta chain comes out of a study of PD-1 blockade in classical Hodgkin lymphoma. Every patient experienced relapse after autologous stem cell transplantation, and brentuximab vedotin exposure varied. This clone is a singleton in its sample. Only in-frame clones appear in the TCRdb table, and some are missing; sequencing was by immunoSEQ multiplex PCR. The sample has around 66,000 clones, 75% to 90% seen once; the top ten hold about 15%. Germline V gene lookup returns CDR1 ENHRY and CDR2 SYGVKD. V was shortened by 5 bases and J by 2 bases, with 20 bases between the two germline ends. CDR3 length equals 17 residues.

The receptor's source is a human donor with classical Hodgkin lymphoma. The chain carries TRBV10-3 and TRBJ2-3; D is perhaps TRBD1 or TRBD2 (6 bases each). The sample consisted of peripheral blood mononuclear cells (PBMCs), taken at baseline. CDR3 bases: TGTGCCATCAGTTGGGGGGACACGAGACTTTTCACAGATACGCAGTATTTT. Protein: CAISWGDTRLFTDTQYF.